The sequence of this TCR beta chain was determined in a study of shared clonotypes between healthy human individuals. Overall study: Samples came from two female and a few male donors aged 18 to 49. Regarding the study as a whole: The study found about 5% of naive CD4 clonotypes shared across a few donors. Clonotypes not shared had lower generation probabilities than those common to all four donors. Donor scarcity curtailed the genetic and exposure-history diversity represented herein.

Germline CDR1 is LNHDA and CDR2 is SQIVND (reference sequence). The CDR3 is 17 amino acids. The V gene end was trimmed by 4 bases and the J gene end by 5 bases; junction bases not matched to a gene: 8. In the case of this clone: The antigen is undetermined.

Generated by immunoSEQ multiplex PCR, the TCRdb table keeps only in-frame clones and is missing some. The sample carries nearly 1 million clones, 70% to 85% recorded once. This receptor was taken from a man aged 18 to 30 in good health. Specimen: memory CD4+ T cells sorted from blood. Sample subset: CD45RA-negative fraction. J is TRBJ2-1 and V is TRBV19; 13 bases align to TRBD2. In nucleotides, the CDR3 is TGTGCCAGTAGTACCGATACTAGCGGGAGGGACAACAATGAGCAGTTCTTC. It specifies CASSTDTSGRDNNEQFF.